A single sample is the source of the 18 T cell receptor beta chains below, sequenced in a study of blood T cells in healthy people across ages. Primers used in a second PCR of about 6 to 11 cycles were a sample-barcoded 5' primer and a J-beta primer mix. TCRdb passed the 5' RACE reads through MiXCR, listing each CDR3 protein once. The sample has about 570,000 distinct CDR3 sequences, 25% to 30% seen once. The sample consisted of blood. These receptors all come from an older woman in good health.

This clonotype occurred a few times. In nucleotides, the CDR3 is TGTGCCAGCAGTGACGTGAGCAATCAGCCCCAGCATTTT. As protein: CASSDVSNQPQHF. The chain is built from TRBV2 and TRBJ1-5; the D is unclear. The V end was cut by 3 bases, the J end by 1 base, with 4 bases between. This CDR3 spans 13 amino acids. Germline V lookup: CDR1 SNHLY, CDR2 FYNNEI.

This clonotype was recorded a few times. The chain employs TRBV7-2 and TRBJ1-1; D ambiguous. Trimming removed 3 bases at V and 4 bases at J, with 12 bases between. This CDR3 contains 14 residues. CDR1 is SGHTA, CDR2 FQGNSA, per germline. The chain's CDR3 is CASSFTPRSTEAFF. CDR3 bases: TGTGCCAGCAGCTTCACCCCCAGGAGCACTGAAGCTTTCTTT. The full variable domain, rest sourced from reference TRBV7-2 and TRBJ1-1, is GAGVSQSPSNKVTEKGKDVELRCDPISGHTALYWYRQSLGQGLEFLIYFQGNSAPDKSGLPSDRFSAERTGGSVSTLTIQRTQQEDSAVYLCASSFTPRSTEAFFGQGTRLTVV.

This chain uses TRBV7-3 with TRBJ2-1; 12 bases line up with TRBD2. The germline V gene encodes CDR1 SGHTA and CDR2 FQGTGA. J lost 7 bases, V lost 6 bases, and 7 bases had no gene match. This CDR3 comprises 15 residues. Here the CDR3 reads CASSQTSGGSNEQFF. Written as DNA, the CDR3 is TGTGCCAGCAGTCAGACTAGCGGGGGTTCTAATGAGCAGTTCTTC.

The V call is TRBV29-1, the J call TRBJ1-1; no reliable D call. CDR3 length: 10 amino acids. Germline V gene lookup returns CDR1 SQVTM and CDR2 ANQGSEA. Trimming shortened V by 8 bases and J by 6 bases, and 10 bases separated the two germline ends. CDR3 loop: CSSGRAEAFF. The CDR3 DNA sequence: TGCAGCTCGGGGAGGGCTGAAGCTTTCTTT.

V gene TRBV20-1 combines with J gene TRBJ2-3; 8 bases align to TRBD2. This CDR3 has 15 amino acids. Germline V gene lookup returns CDR1 DFQATT and CDR2 SNEGSKA (reference sequence). V was clipped by 5 bases and J by 0 bases; unmatched bases: 7. The CDR3 here is CSAPTPSGSTDTQYF. In nucleotides, the CDR3 is TGCAGTGCTCCTACCCCTAGCGGGAGCACAGATACGCAGTATTTT.

In its sample, this clonotype was seen a few times. The chain joins TRBV7-2 to TRBJ2-7; 11 bases match TRBD1. The V gene's germline CDR1 is SGHTA and CDR2 FQGNSA. The CDR3 totals 16 residues. J was trimmed by 3 bases and V by 1 base; bases with no gene match: 5. The CDR3 loop is CASSLVGQGAIYEQYF. In DNA form, the CDR3 reads TGTGCCAGCAGCTTAGTAGGACAGGGGGCAATCTACGAGCAGTACTTC.

With respect to this clonotype: At one boundary the junction diverges from the germline segment, which might be a read error. V and J are TRBV7-2 and TRBJ1-1; D is undetermined. The CDR3 totals 15 residues. Germline CDR1 is SGHTA and CDR2 is FQGNSA. The CDR3 loop is CASSPAPGGNTEALF. CDR3 nucleotide sequence: TGTGCCAGCAGCCCAGCCCCAGGAGGGAACACTGAAGCTCTCTTT.

The genes are TRBV20-1 and TRBJ1-3; D might be TRBD1 (5 bases). V lost 6 bases and J 4 bases, leaving 10 bases between the germline ends. Germline loops: CDR1 DFQATT, CDR2 SNEGSKA (reference sequence). This CDR3 region has 12 residues. The CDR3 DNA reads TGCAGTGCCGCAGGGCCGGGAAACACCATATATTTT. Translated: CSAAGPGNTIYF.

This chain connects TRBV12-3 or TRBV12-4 to TRBJ2-1; D may match TRBD1 or TRBD2 (5 bases each). The CDR3 consists of 14 residues. The germline V and J ends were trimmed by 5 bases and 3 bases, with 11 bases remaining between them. This CDR3 is CASSKGSGYNEQFF. The CDR3 nucleotides read TGTGCCAGCAGTAAGGGGAGCGGCTACAATGAGCAGTTCTTC.

The chain uses TRBV15 and TRBJ2-5, with 9 bases that match TRBD1. CDR1 LNHNV and CDR2 YYDKDF come from the germline V gene (reference sequence). The CDR3 totals 14 residues. V shed 5 bases and J 4 bases; nucleotides not matched to a gene: 5. As DNA, the CDR3 is TGTGCCACCAGCTTGGACAGGGGACGAGAGACCCAGTACTTC. Translated: CATSLDRGRETQYF. Using reference TRBV15 and TRBJ2-5 for the parts outside the CDR3, the full variable domain is DAMVIQNPRYQVTQFGKPVTLSCSQTLNHNVMYWYQQKSSQAPKLLFHYYDKDFNNEADTPDNFQSRRPNTSFCFLDIRSPGLGDTAMYLCATSLDRGRETQYFGPGTRLLVL.

This clonotype turned up a few times. J is TRBJ1-1 and V is TRBV7-2; 7 bases align to TRBD1. The V and J ends lost 5 bases and 3 bases, in that order; junction bases with no gene match: 9. The CDR3 extends over 15 amino acids. Germline CDR1 SGHTA, CDR2 FQGNSA. The CDR3 region has the DNA TGTGCCAGCAGCCGCAGCGGGACAGAAGACACTGAAGCTTTCTTT. Translating it yields CASSRSGTEDTEAFF.

The chain joins TRBV11-2 to TRBJ1-4; possible D gene TRBD1, 6 bases. The CDR3 sequence is 16 residues long. Germline-derived CDR1 and CDR2 are SGHAT and FQNNGV. V was cut by 8 bases and J by 5 bases, with 21 bases left in between. The CDR3 spells CASGRDMNAINEKLFF. In nucleotides, the CDR3 is TGTGCCAGCGGCCGGGACATGAATGCGATCAATGAAAAACTGTTTTTT.

This chain connects TRBV24-1 to TRBJ2-4, with 8 bases that match TRBD1. The CDR3 runs to 15 residues. Germline trimming cut 3 bases from V and 7 bases from J; bases unmatched to any gene: 7. The V gene's germline CDR1 is KGHDR and CDR2 SFDVKD. This CDR3 is CATSDPTGGWNIQYF. The CDR3 DNA reads as TGTGCCACCAGTGATCCTACAGGGGGTTGGAACATTCAGTACTTC.

This clonotype has a handful of counts. This rearrangement joins TRBV6-2 or TRBV6-3 to TRBJ1-1, with D perhaps TRBD1 (5 bases). CDR1 and CDR2 (germline): MNHEY, SVGEGT. The V and J ends lost 8 bases and 3 bases respectively, with 16 bases between them. The CDR3 totals 14 residues. The CDR3 sequence is CASRDPSRYTEAFF. The CDR3 DNA is TGTGCCAGCCGGGACCCCTCGAGGTACACTGAAGCTTTCTTT.

The chain is built from TRBV2 and TRBJ2-3; the D is unclear. The germline CDR1 and CDR2 sequences are SNHLY and FYNNEI. V lost 8 bases, J lost 6 bases, and 9 bases lay in between. This CDR3 has 11 residues. The DNA for the CDR3 is TGTGCCAGCGCCCGAGAGGATACGCAGTATTTT. It translates to CASAREDTQYF.

V is TRBV18 and J is TRBJ1-2; D may be TRBD1 (6 bases). This CDR3 has 15 amino acids. The V gene's germline CDR1 is KGHSH and CDR2 LQKENI. Trimming pared 3 bases from V and 3 bases from J, leaving 14 bases between. The CDR3 region has the DNA TGTGCCAGCTCACCCAACCGGGACAACGACTATGGCTACACCTTC. Protein: CASSPNRDNDYGYTF.

The sample holds a few counts of this clonotype. The V and J genes are TRBV7-2 and TRBJ2-5; the D gene is possibly TRBD2 (7 bases). TRBJ2-1 matches the DNA end more closely, so the J call is doubtful. CDR1 and CDR2 (germline): SGHTA, FQGNSA. The CDR3 sequence is 17 residues long. In DNA, the CDR3 is TGTGCCAGCAGCTCGGTTGGGGGGGGGCTGGCCTACAATGAGCAGTTCTTC. Protein product: CASSSVGGGLAYNEQFF.

CDR3 sequence reads: CASSLARGGLYNEQFF. The CDR3 DNA follows: TGCGCCAGCAGCCTGGCGAGGGGCGGCCTTTACAATGAGCAGTTCTTC. V usage is TRBV5-1 and J usage is TRBJ2-5; D could derive from TRBD1 or TRBD2 (5 bases each). The end of the DNA aligns better with TRBJ2-1, so the J call may be wrong. CDR3 length equals 16 residues. CDR1 SGHRS and CDR2 YFSETQ come from the germline V gene.